These T cell receptor beta chains were read from a single sample in a study of blood T cell repertoires in COVID-19. This table comes from immunoSEQ multiplex PCR, and its TCRdb copy is limited to in-frame clones, with some not included. The sample consists of some 93,000 clones, around 79% of them appearing once. Sequencing was performed on peripheral blood. The receptors come from a human donor in a cohort sampled during active COVID-19. The CDR3 runs from the conserved cysteine through the conserved F or W. The order of the fields is V gene, CDR3 length, J gene, D gene, clone size, CDR3 protein, CDR3 DNA. D genes are given only for firm matches. Part of the rows lack a size; the others show once, few, many or a class for expanded clones.

TRBV24-1	16	TRBJ2-1	-	few	CATSEDRTNTYNEQFF	TGTGCCACCAGTGAGGACAGGACTAATACCTACAATGAGCAGTTCTTC
TRBV5-4	13	TRBJ2-7	TRBD2	-	CASSLGLAGFSRF	TGTGCCAGCAGCCTGGGACTAGCGGGCTTTAGCCGTTTC
TRBV9	15	TRBJ1-5	TRBD1	-	CASSVATGEAQPQHF	TGTGCCAGCAGCGTAGCGACAGGGGAGGCTCAGCCCCAGCATTTT
TRBV6-2/TRBV6-3	15	TRBJ2-1	TRBD2	-	CASSNGLAGNNEQFF	TGTGCCAGCAGTAACGGACTAGCGGGAAACAATGAGCAGTTCTTC
TRBV7-2	13	TRBJ2-5	-	-	CASSAQLRQTQYF	TGTGCCAGCAGCGCACAACTAAGGCAGACCCAGTACTTC
TRBV4-1	16	TRBJ2-7	TRBD1	-	CASSQGPQGATYEQYF	TGCGCCAGCAGCCAGGGCCCGCAGGGGGCTACCTACGAGCAGTACTTC
TRBV18	14	TRBJ2-7	TRBD2	-	CASSPPGGSLEQYF	TGTGCCAGCTCACCCCCAGGCGGGAGTTTGGAGCAGTACTTC
TRBV9	14	TRBJ2-7	TRBD2	-	CYPWGGRSSYEQYF	TGCTATCCGTGGGGGGGAAGGAGCTCCTACGAGCAGTACTTC
TRBV5-6	16	TRBJ1-1	-	-	CASSSDRDTYEAEAFF	TGTGCCAGCAGCTCGGACCGGGACACCTACGAGGCTGAAGCTTTCTTT
TRBV5-1	15	TRBJ2-2	TRBD2	few	CASSFIAGATGELFF	TGCGCCAGCAGCTTCATAGCGGGAGCGACCGGGGAGCTGTTTTTT
TRBV5-1	15	TRBJ1-1	TRBD1	-	CASSHGTGENTEAFF	TGCGCCAGCAGCCACGGGACAGGGGAAAACACTGAAGCTTTCTTT
TRBV7-9	16	TRBJ2-7	-	-	CASSLGRHQSSYEQYF	TGTGCCAGCAGCTTAGGACGACACCAGAGCTCCTACGAGCAGTACTTC
TRBV7-3	16	TRBJ2-2	TRBD2	many	CASRSGTSGVTGELFF	TGTGCCAGCAGGTCCGGGACTAGCGGAGTCACCGGGGAGCTGTTTTTT
TRBV7-7	15	TRBJ2-5	-	once	CASSRGLLSQETQYF	TGTGCTAGCAGCCGCGGACTGCTGAGCCAAGAGACCCAGTACTTC
TRBV7-8	17	TRBJ2-1	-	-	CASSLGRMALSYNEQFF	TGTGCCAGCAGCTTGGGCAGGATGGCCCTCTCCTACAATGAGCAGTTCTTC
TRBV18	13	TRBJ2-5	TRBD1	-	CASSRDREETQYF	TGTGCCAGCTCACGGGACAGGGAAGAGACCCAGTACTTC
TRBV27	12	TRBJ1-2	-	-	CASGGDRWGYTF	TGTGCCAGCGGAGGAGACCGGTGGGGCTACACCTTC
TRBV12-3/TRBV12-4	12	TRBJ2-3	TRBD2	-	CASSLGGSTQYF	TGTGCCAGCAGTTTAGGCGGGAGCACGCAGTATTTT
TRBV6-6	16	TRBJ2-4	-	once	CASSREGLIAKNIQYF	TGTGCCAGCAGCCGGGAAGGATTAATAGCCAAAAACATTCAGTACTTC
TRBV11-2	12	TRBJ2-1	-	-	CASSFQYNEQFF	TGTGCCAGCAGCTTCCAGTACAATGAGCAGTTCTTC
TRBV6-2/TRBV6-3	17	TRBJ2-5	TRBD2	-	CASSYNRASGSQETQYF	TGTGCCAGCAGTTACAATAGGGCTAGCGGGAGCCAAGAGACCCAGTACTTC
TRBV14	15	TRBJ1-3	TRBD1	once	CASSHSTGDGNTIYF	TGTGCCAGCAGCCATTCGACAGGGGATGGAAACACCATATATTTT
TRBV7-9	14	TRBJ2-7	-	-	CASSLGMTFYEQYF	TGTGCCAGCAGCTTAGGGATGACTTTTTACGAGCAGTACTTC
TRBV29-1	13	TRBJ2-2	-	-	CSVETVNTGELFF	TGCAGCGTTGAAACGGTGAACACCGGGGAGCTGTTTTTT
TRBV5-1	15	TRBJ1-6	-	-	CASSQQGQDNSPLHF	TGCGCCAGCAGCCAGCAGGGACAAGATAATTCACCCCTCCACTTT
TRBV7-9	12	TRBJ2-3	-	-	CASSREVDTQYF	TGTGCCAGCAGTCGAGAGGTGGATACGCAGTATTTT
TRBV10-3	18	TRBJ2-6	-	-	CAISWAGPSHSGANVLTF	TGTGCCATCAGTTGGGCGGGCCCCAGTCACTCTGGGGCCAACGTCCTGACTTTC
TRBV5-1	16	TRBJ2-5	TRBD1	-	CASSPGTGDLIETQYF	TGCGCCAGCAGCCCTGGGACAGGGGACCTGATAGAGACCCAGTACTTC
TRBV11-3	15	TRBJ2-7	TRBD2	-	CASSPSSGRFHEQYF	TGTGCCAGCAGCCCCTCTAGCGGGAGATTCCACGAGCAGTACTTC
TRBV11-2	18	TRBJ2-4	TRBD2	many	CASSSPGLAGVAKNIQYF	TGTGCCAGCAGCTCCCCGGGACTAGCGGGAGTAGCCAAAAACATTCAGTACTTC
TRBV9	16	TRBJ2-5	TRBD2	many	CASSVGLASYQETQYF	TGTGCCAGCAGCGTCGGACTAGCGTCGTACCAAGAGACCCAGTACTTC
TRBV7-2	14	TRBJ1-1	-	-	CASSAMGGGTEAFF	TGTGCCAGCAGCGCCATGGGGGGGGGCACTGAAGCTTTCTTT
TRBV7-2	15	TRBJ1-1	-	-	CASSLVGGRNTEAFF	TGTGCCAGCAGCTTAGTTGGGGGCCGGAACACTGAAGCTTTCTTT
TRBV5-4	14	TRBJ2-5	TRBD2	-	CASSLRGGQETQYF	TGTGCCAGCAGCTTGCGGGGGGGCCAAGAGACCCAGTACTTC
TRBV5-1	13	TRBJ1-1	-	few	CASSLVDSPEAFF	TGCGCCAGCAGCTTGGTCGACAGTCCCGAAGCTTTCTTT
TRBV11-2	15	TRBJ1-4	TRBD1	-	CASSFLGRGNEKLFF	TGTGCCAGCAGCTTTCTTGGCAGGGGGAATGAAAAACTGTTTTTT
TRBV7-3	13	TRBJ2-3	-	once	CASSFHAGSAQYF	TGTGCCAGCAGCTTTCATGCGGGGTCTGCGCAGTATTTT
TRBV10-3	15	TRBJ1-1	TRBD1	few	CAISESQGAPTEAFF	TGTGCCATCAGTGAGTCTCAGGGGGCGCCCACTGAAGCTTTCTTT
TRBV3-1/TRBV3-2	12	TRBJ2-7	-	once	CASSQGASEQYF	TGTGCCAGCAGCCAGGGCGCAAGCGAGCAGTACTTC
TRBV25-1	15	TRBJ1-1	-	few	CASGSKGWEDTEAFF	TGTGCCAGCGGCTCTAAGGGCTGGGAGGACACTGAAGCTTTCTTT
TRBV5-8	14	TRBJ2-3	-	-	CASSLAGWRDTQYF	TGTGCCAGCAGCTTGGCCGGATGGAGAGATACGCAGTATTTT
TRBV12-3/TRBV12-4	11	TRBJ2-1	TRBD1	-	CASQGAVDQFF	TGTGCCAGTCAGGGGGCTGTCGACCAGTTCTTC
TRBV3-1/TRBV3-2	16	TRBJ1-2	-	-	CASSPRRWGEVYGYTF	TGTGCCAGCAGTCCAAGAAGATGGGGCGAAGTCTATGGCTACACCTTC
TRBV19	17	TRBJ2-1	TRBD2	-	CASSQPGLAGGYGEQFF	TGTGCCAGTAGTCAACCGGGACTAGCGGGAGGGTACGGTGAGCAGTTCTTC
TRBV29-1	12	TRBJ2-1	-	-	CSVEDRGTEQFF	TGCAGCGTTGAAGATCGGGGGACTGAGCAGTTCTTC
TRBV11-2	16	TRBJ1-2	TRBD1	once	CASSLVSWWTGGGYTF	TGTGCCAGCAGCTTAGTTAGCTGGTGGACAGGTGGTGGCTACACCTTC
TRBV19	16	TRBJ1-4	-	-	CASSIRPQGYNEKLFF	TGTGCCAGTAGTATAAGACCGCAGGGGTATAATGAAAAACTGTTTTTT